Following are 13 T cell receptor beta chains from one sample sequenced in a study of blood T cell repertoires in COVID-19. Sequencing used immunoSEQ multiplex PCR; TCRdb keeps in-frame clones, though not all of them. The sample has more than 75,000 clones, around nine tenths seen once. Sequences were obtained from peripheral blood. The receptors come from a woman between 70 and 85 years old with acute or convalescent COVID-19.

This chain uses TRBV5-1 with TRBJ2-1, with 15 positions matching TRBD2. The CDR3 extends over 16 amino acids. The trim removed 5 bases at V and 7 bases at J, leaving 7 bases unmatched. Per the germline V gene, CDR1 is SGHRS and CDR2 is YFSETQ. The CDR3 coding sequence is TGCGCCAGCAGATTGACAGGGACTAGCGGGGGGAATGAGCAGTTCTTC. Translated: CASRLTGTSGGNEQFF.

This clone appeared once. DNA for the CDR3: TGTGCCAGCAGCATAACTCTAGCGGGAGGAGGTTACGAGCAGTACTTC. Protein sequence: CASSITLAGGGYEQYF. V usage is TRBV7-2 and J usage is TRBJ2-7, with 11 positions matching TRBD2. V trimming: 5 bases; J trimming: 4 bases; junction bases outside the gene matches: 10. The CDR3 loop spans 16 amino acids. Germline V gives CDR1 SGHTA, CDR2 FQGNSA.

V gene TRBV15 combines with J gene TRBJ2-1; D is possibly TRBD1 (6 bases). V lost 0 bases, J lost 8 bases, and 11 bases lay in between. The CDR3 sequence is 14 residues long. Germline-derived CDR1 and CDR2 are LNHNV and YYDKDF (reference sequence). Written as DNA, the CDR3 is TGTGCCACCAGCAGAGATAGACAGGACGATGAGCAGTTCTTC. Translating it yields CATSRDRQDDEQFF. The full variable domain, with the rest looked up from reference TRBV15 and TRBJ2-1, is DAMVIQNPRYQVTQFGKPVTLSCSQTLNHNVMYWYQQKSSQAPKLLFHYYDKDFNNEADTPDNFQSRRPNTSFCFLDIRSPGLGDTAMYLCATSRDRQDDEQFFGPGTRLTVL.

CDR3 residues: CASSVVAGGVNTIYF. The CDR3 DNA is TGTGCCAGCAGCGTAGTAGCAGGGGGCGTAAACACCATATATTTT. The chain has TRBV9 and TRBJ1-3, with TRBD1 matching 8 bases. CDR3 length: 15 residues. The germline V gene encodes CDR1 SGDLS and CDR2 YYNGEE. The junction had 5 bases not matched to a gene; V was cut back by 0 bases and J by 6 bases.

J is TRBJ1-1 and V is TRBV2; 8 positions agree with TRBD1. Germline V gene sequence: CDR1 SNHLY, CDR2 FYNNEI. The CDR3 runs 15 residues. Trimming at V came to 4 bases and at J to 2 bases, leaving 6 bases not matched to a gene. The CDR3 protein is CASSGRDRINTEAFF. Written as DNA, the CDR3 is TGTGCCAGCAGTGGACGGGACAGGATTAACACTGAAGCTTTCTTT.

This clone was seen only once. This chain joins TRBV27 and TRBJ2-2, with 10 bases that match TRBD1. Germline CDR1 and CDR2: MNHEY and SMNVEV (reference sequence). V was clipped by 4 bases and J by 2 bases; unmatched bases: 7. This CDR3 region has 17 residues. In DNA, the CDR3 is TGTGCCAGCAGTTACCAGACAGGGGGCGTAAACACCGGGGAGCTGTTTTTT. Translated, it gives CASSYQTGGVNTGELFF.

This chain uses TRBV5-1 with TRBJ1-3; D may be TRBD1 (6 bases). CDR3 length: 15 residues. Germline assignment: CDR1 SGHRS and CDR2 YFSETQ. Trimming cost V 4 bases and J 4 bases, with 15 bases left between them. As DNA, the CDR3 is TGCGCCAGCAGCCCGGACGGGGGGCTCGGAAACACCATATATTTT. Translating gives CASSPDGGLGNTIYF.

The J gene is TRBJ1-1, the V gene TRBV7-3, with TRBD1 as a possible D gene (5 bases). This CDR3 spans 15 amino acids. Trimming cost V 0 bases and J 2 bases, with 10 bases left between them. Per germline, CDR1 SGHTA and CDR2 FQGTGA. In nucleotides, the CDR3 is TGTGCCAGCAGCTTAACGGGGCCATTTAACACTGAAGCTTTCTTT. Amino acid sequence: CASSLTGPFNTEAFF.

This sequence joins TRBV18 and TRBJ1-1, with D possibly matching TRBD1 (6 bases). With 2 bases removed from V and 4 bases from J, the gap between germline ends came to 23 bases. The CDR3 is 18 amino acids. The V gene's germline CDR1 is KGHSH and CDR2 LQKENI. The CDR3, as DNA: TGTGCCAGCTCACCAAAGGACAGAAAGTTAACTAGGTCCACTGAAGCTTTCTTT. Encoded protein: CASSPKDRKLTRSTEAFF.

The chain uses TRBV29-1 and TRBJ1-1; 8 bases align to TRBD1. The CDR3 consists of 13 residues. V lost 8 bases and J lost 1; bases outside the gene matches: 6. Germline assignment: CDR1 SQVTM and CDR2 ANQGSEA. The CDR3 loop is CSTRQGRNTEAFF. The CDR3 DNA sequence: TGCAGCACACGACAGGGGAGGAACACTGAAGCTTTCTTT. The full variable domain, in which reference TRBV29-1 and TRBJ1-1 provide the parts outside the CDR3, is SAVISQKPSRDICQRGTSLTIQCQVDSQVTMMFWYRQQPGQSLTLIATANQGSEATYESGFVIDKFPISRPNLTFSTLTVSNMSPEDSSIYLCSTRQGRNTEAFFGQGTRLTVV.

CDR3 sequence reads: CASSLAVYNSPLHF. As DNA, the CDR3 is TGTGCCAGCAGTTTGGCAGTCTATAATTCACCCCTCCACTTT. This chain links TRBV2 with TRBJ1-6; no reliable D call. In germline, CDR1 is SNHLY, CDR2 FYNNEI. V was clipped by 5 bases and J by 3 bases, with 8 bases between them. There are 14 residues in the CDR3.

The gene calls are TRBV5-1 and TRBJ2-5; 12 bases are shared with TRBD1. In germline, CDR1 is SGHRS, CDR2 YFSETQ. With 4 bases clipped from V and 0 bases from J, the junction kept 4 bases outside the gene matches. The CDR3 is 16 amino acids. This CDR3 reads CASSPGTGGYQETQYF. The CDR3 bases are TGCGCCAGCAGCCCCGGGACAGGGGGCTACCAAGAGACCCAGTACTTC. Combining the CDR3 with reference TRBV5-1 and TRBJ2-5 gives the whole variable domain KAGVTQTPRYLIKTRGQQVTLSCSPISGHRSVSWYQQTPGQGLQFLFEYFSETQRNKGNFPGRFSGRQFSNSRSEMNVSTLELGDSALYLCASSPGTGGYQETQYFGPGTRLLVL.

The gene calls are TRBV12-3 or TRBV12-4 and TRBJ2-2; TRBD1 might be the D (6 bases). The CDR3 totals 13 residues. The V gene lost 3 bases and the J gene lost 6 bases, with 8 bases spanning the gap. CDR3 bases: TGTGCCAGCAGTTTGGGGGCGGCCGGGGAGCTGTTTTTT. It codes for CASSLGAAGELFF.